This TCR beta chain was recorded in a study of beta chain features in type 1 diabetes. Study-level results: Type 1 diabetes patients showed a moderate but significant shortening of TCRB CDR3s in all four CD4+ subsets.

The entirety of the isolated RNA underwent reverse transcription, so expressed TCRB transcripts were sequenced. Libraries were prepared by immunoSEQ multiplex PCR; TCRdb keeps only in-frame clonotypes and omits some of them. The sample comprises over 120,000 clones, about a tenth of which are singletons, and around 0.7% rests with the top ten. For this clone: Its antigen is unknown.

CDR3 length: 13 amino acids. Germline V gene lookup returns CDR1 MNHNS and CDR2 SASEGT. V gave up 0 bases and J gave up 7 bases; unmatched junction bases: 2. The rearrangement joins TRBV6-1 to TRBJ1-2; 7 bases fit TRBD1. Sequences were obtained from central memory CD4+ T cells from blood. The TCR sequence derives from a man between 18 and 35 years old in good health. The CDR3 reads CASSEAGQAGYTF. The CDR3 DNA follows: TGTGCCAGCAGTGAAGCCGGACAGGCTGGCTACACCTTC.